This TCR beta chain was found in a study of blood T cell repertoires in COVID-19. As for the study in general: The samples span acute and convalescent COVID-19 from the United States, Italy and Spain.

The germline V gene has CDR1 SEHNR and CDR2 FQNEAQ (reference sequence). There are 14 residues in the CDR3. V was trimmed by 5 bases and J by 4 bases, leaving 13 bases between them. In the authors' workflow: Reference gene primer amplification gave estimated nucleated cell counts. The method was immunoSEQ multiplex PCR; TCRdb's version includes in-frame clones alone and lacks a portion of them. V, J and clone size derive from that table, while D and trimming were established from the DNA sequence. In the table there are over 60,000 clones, 80% to 95% of which are singletons. This clone came up once. The receptor was isolated from a human donor in a cohort sampled during active COVID-19. Material for sequencing was peripheral blood. The chain uses TRBV7-9 and TRBJ2-3, with a weak D call TRBD2 (5 bases). CDR3 DNA sequence: TGTGCCAGCAGCCGAGACTACGGGTCAGATACGCAGTATTTT. This sequence encodes CASSRDYGSDTQYF.